This paragraph covers one T cell receptor (beta chain) sequence. No antigen is known for it. No base quality values were provided; no much bigger clone lies one nucleotide off. This entry belongs to a study of blood T cell repertoires in COVID-19 (dated by TCRdb to about 2020). For the study in its entirety: Collaborator samples came from the United States, Italy and Spain and covered acute and convalescent phases of COVID-19. The material from the prospective study consisted of cDNA or gDNA derived from T cells, B-cell-depleted T cells, or PBMCs. The dataset comprised deeply sampled blood TCRbeta repertoires from subjects exposed to, actively infected with, or recovered from COVID-19. The repertoires were released in a freely available public database intended as a resource for research on the immune response to SARS-CoV-2. The samples were drawn from two sources: the first 160 participants of the ongoing ImmuneRACE study, and approximately 1,300 subjects contributed by 6 global collaborators. Nearly every sample came with metadata listing a de-identified subject ID, COVID-19 status, age in years and sex. HLA class I and class II types, where available, came from metadata supplied by the sample provider rather than from assay-based typing.

One collaborating source in Seattle enrolled patients during active infection and followed them longitudinally through the course of disease. The collaborating institutions used their own protocols to collect whole blood in K2EDTA tubes. For TCRbeta analysis, collaborators shipped samples in one of three forms: frozen whole blood, isolated PBMCs, or DNA extracted from either of those sample types. TCRbeta CDR3 regions were amplified from genomic DNA using the immunoSEQ Assay, a bias-controlled multiplex PCR. Concerning the study's data processing: The number of nucleated cells in each sample was estimated from the amplification of reference gene primers within the assay. To quantify the absolute abundance of each unique TCRbeta CDR3 rearrangement, sequence reads were collapsed and filtered. For each sample, productive Simpson clonality was calculated by taking the square root of Simpson's diversity index across productive rearrangements. TCRdb mirrors the immuneACCESS table, restricted to in-frame sequences. Some clones are absent from its copies; in checked studies, under half trace to an unresolved V gene, and the reason for the others is unknown. V, J and clone size are those of that table, while D and trimming were read from the DNA. Across this sample there are over 250,000 clones, with 86% seen only once. Of the sample, around 13% falls within the top ten clones.

According to the germline V gene, CDR1 reads MNHEY and CDR2 reads SVGAGI. Measured from the cysteine to the phenylalanine, the CDR3 is 13 residues long. This entry keeps only the CDR3 DNA: 39 bases, framed from base 1. V sheds 7 bases and J sheds 4 bases, leaving 13 bases between their ends. What the authors observed across the whole study: How much clinical and demographic metadata was included differed by source and by participant, and the metadata was provided uncurated.

Sequencing used peripheral blood. The sequence derives from a woman in her 70s with COVID-19, enrolled during active disease. The chain couples TRBV6-5 to TRBJ1-2, with an unclear D gene assignment. The sequenced DNA is TGTGCCAGCATCAAAGGTTCGGGCTATGGCTACACCTTC. Its protein product is CASIKGSGYGYTF.